This T cell receptor beta chain was retrieved from a study of OX40 agonist ivuxolimab in advanced cancers. About the study: Ivuxolimab was administered intravenously to patients at 0.01 to 10 mg/kg every 2 weeks. Two patients with cutaneous melanoma and one with hepatocellular carcinoma, three in total, showed partial responses. Cohort: around 83% men, mean age approximately 66, aged roughly 23 to 90.

Sequenced by immunoSEQ multiplex PCR; TCRdb stores in-frame clones only, minus some. The table includes over 70,000 clones, 85% to 90% detected once. The germline gives CDR1 LNHNV, CDR2 YYDKDF (reference sequence). The CDR3 has 14 amino acids. The J segment lost 5 bases and the V segment lost 4 bases, leaving 8 bases of the junction unmatched. The clonotype originates from an adult with an advanced solid tumor such as melanoma, head and neck, liver or kidney cancer. This sample comprised CD4+ or CD8+ T cells sorted from blood, obtained in a trial of the OX40 agonist ivuxolimab. The chain is built from TRBV15 and TRBJ2-7, with 7 positions matching TRBD1. The CDR3 DNA sequence: TGTGCCACCAGCACCTTACTGACAGGGAACGAGCAGTACTTC. It specifies CATSTLLTGNEQYF.